This entry describes one T cell receptor (beta chain). Its antigen is currently unknown. At collection, donors were nominally healthy, but unrecorded immune exposures were probable. The data stem from a study of cytomegalovirus exposure and HLA in healthy donors. Findings of the study overall: Later on, an analysis found that several of the most significant clusters appeared to be linked to common viral pathogens, which included parvovirus B19. Testing in vitro showed three CMV-associated chains specific for CMV antigens.

This CDR3 spans 14 amino acids. Germline CDR1 is GTSNPN and CDR2 is SVGIG (reference sequence). The ends were cut back, 5 bases at V and 0 bases at J, with 11 bases in the middle. With 60 Vbeta and 13 Jbeta primers, the PCR was carried out. Sequencing used immunoSEQ multiplex PCR; TCRdb keeps in-frame clones, though not all of them. This table has about 94,000 clones, about 8% appearing once. Sequenced input: PBMCs. The chain has TRBV30 and TRBJ1-3, with D unclear. The receptor was isolated from a man aged 50 to 60 in good health and CMV-seronegative. The chain's CDR3 is CAWAFWSSGNTIYF. The DNA of the CDR3 is TGTGCCTGGGCCTTTTGGAGCTCTGGAAACACCATATATTTT.